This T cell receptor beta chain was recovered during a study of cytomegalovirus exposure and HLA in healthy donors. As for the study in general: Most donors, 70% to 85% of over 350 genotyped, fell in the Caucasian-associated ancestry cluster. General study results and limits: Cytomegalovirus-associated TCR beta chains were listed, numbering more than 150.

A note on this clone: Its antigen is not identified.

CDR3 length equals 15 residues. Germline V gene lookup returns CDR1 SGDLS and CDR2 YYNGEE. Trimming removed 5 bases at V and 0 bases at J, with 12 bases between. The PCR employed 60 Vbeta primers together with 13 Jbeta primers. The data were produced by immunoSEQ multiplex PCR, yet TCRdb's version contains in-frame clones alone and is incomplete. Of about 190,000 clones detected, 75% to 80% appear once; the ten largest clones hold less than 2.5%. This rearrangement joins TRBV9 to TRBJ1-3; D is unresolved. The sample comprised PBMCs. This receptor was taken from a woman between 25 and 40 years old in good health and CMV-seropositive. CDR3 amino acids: CASSPQLPSGNTIYF. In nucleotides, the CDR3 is TGTGCCAGCAGTCCACAGCTCCCCTCTGGAAACACCATATATTTT.